Listed below are T cell receptor beta chains from one sample, sequenced in a study of T cells after yellow fever vaccination. One entry per CDR3 protein, called by TCRdb with MiXCR from the 5' RACE reads. The sample yields 500,000 to 650,000 distinct CDR3 sequences, around 12% seen once. The source was PBMCs, collected on the day of the yellow fever booster vaccination. These receptors all come from a man under 40 who received the YFV17D yellow fever vaccine. The CDR3 runs from the conserved cysteine through the conserved F or W. Each record gives: J gene, D gene, V gene, clone size, CDR3 DNA, CDR3 protein. D genes are given only for firm matches. The size of a clone is reported for some rows only, either as once, few or many, or as a class for expanded clones.

TRBJ2-5 TRBD2 TRBV10-3 many TGTGCCATCAATCAACTAGCGGGGGAGACCCAGTACTTC CAINQLAGETQYF
TRBJ1-4 TRBD1 TRBV12-3/TRBV12-4 NA TGTGCCAGCAGCCCCGGGACAGCCCCAAATGAAAAACTGTTTTTT CASSPGTAPNEKLFF
TRBJ2-5 NA TRBV7-6 few TGTGCCAGCAGCCTTCTGGGGGGGGCTTTCACGGAGACCCAGTACTTC CASSLLGGAFTETQYF
TRBJ2-1 TRBD2 TRBV9 few TGTGCCAGCAGCGTATATGGCGGGAGGGCCGTCAATGAGCAGTTCTTC CASSVYGGRAVNEQFF
TRBJ2-3 NA TRBV29-1 few TGCAGCGTGGGGGGCGGGAGAGGGGGCACAGATACGCAGTATTTT CSVGGGRGGTDTQYF
TRBJ2-3 TRBD2 TRBV20-1 NA TGCAGTGCTAGAGCAGCGACGGGAGGGACAGATACGCAGTATTTT CSARAATGGTDTQYF
TRBJ2-1 TRBD2 TRBV7-2 NA TGTGCCAGCAGCGCACTAGCGGGGGGTCGGGGGAGCAATGAGCAGTTCTTC CASSALAGGRGSNEQFF
TRBJ2-1 TRBD2 TRBV20-1 NA TGCAGTGCTGCCGGAGGGACTAGCGGGAGGGGGTACAATGAGCAGTTCTTC CSAAGGTSGRGYNEQFF
TRBJ2-1 NA TRBV7-2 NA TGTGCCAGCAGCAAAAGTACCGCCTACAATGAGCAGTTCTTC CASSKSTAYNEQFF
TRBJ2-7 NA TRBV5-1 many TGCGCCAGCAGCTTGGAACCGGTCGGGGAGCAGTACTTC CASSLEPVGEQYF
TRBJ2-1 NA TRBV9 NA TGTGCCAGCAGCCCAGACTCGATCCCGGGTGAGCAGTTCTTC CASSPDSIPGEQFF
TRBJ2-4 NA TRBV24-1 NA TGTGCCACCAGTGATTCTTCGGGTCCAGGAAACATTCAGTACTTC CATSDSSGPGNIQYF
TRBJ2-3 TRBD2 TRBV18 NA TGTGCCAGCTCACCGATAGCGGGAGTTTCAGATACGCAGTATTTT CASSPIAGVSDTQYF
TRBJ2-7 NA TRBV7-9 NA TGTGCCAGCAGCTTAGGGATTAGCGTGACTTGGTCCGAGCAGTACTTC CASSLGISVTWSEQYF
TRBJ2-1 NA TRBV20-1 NA TGCAGTGCTAGAGATCTCTCGGCGGGGGCGAATGAGCAGTTCTTC CSARDLSAGANEQFF
TRBJ2-7 TRBD1 TRBV6-2/TRBV6-3 NA TGTGCCAGCAGTTTAGCTCCGGGACAGGGCTTCTACGAGCAGTACTTC CASSLAPGQGFYEQYF
TRBJ2-2 TRBD2 TRBV28 few TGTGCCAGCAGTTCTCCTGGACTAGCGGCCTCCACCGGGGAGCTGTTTTTT CASSSPGLAASTGELFF
TRBJ2-2 NA TRBV5-6 few TGTGCCAGCAGCTTGTTCGTGAACACCGGGGAGCTGTTTTTT CASSLFVNTGELFF
TRBJ2-1 NA TRBV11-2 many TGTGCCAGCAGTCCAATGGCCAATGAGCAGTTCTTC CASSPMANEQFF
TRBJ2-7 NA TRBV20-1 few TGCAGTGCTAAAACCACGGGGGCCGGGCAGTACTTC CSAKTTGAGQYF
TRBJ2-7 NA TRBV20-1 NA TGCAGTGCAGTAGACCCAGGGCCCAGCTCCTACGAGCAGTACTTC CSAVDPGPSSYEQYF
TRBJ2-5 NA TRBV7-2 few TGTGCCAGCAGCACGCGGAGAGGCGGGGAGACCCAGTACTTC CASSTRRGGETQYF
TRBJ2-1 TRBD2 TRBV7-3 NA TGTGCCAGCAGCTTATGGGCGGGAGCCAATGAGCAGTTCTTC CASSLWAGANEQFF
TRBJ1-5 NA TRBV7-9 NA TGTGCCAGCAGCTCGGGCGTTAACCAGCCCCAGCATTTT CASSSGVNQPQHF
TRBJ2-5 NA TRBV7-2 NA TGTGCCAGCAGCTCTTATGGGGGTGTCGAAATAGAGACCCAGTACTTC CASSSYGGVEIETQYF
TRBJ1-5 TRBD1 TRBV7-9 NA TGTGCCAGCAGCCGGGACAGCCACAATCAGCCCCAGCATTTT CASSRDSHNQPQHF
TRBJ2-5 TRBD2 TRBV10-3 NA TGTGCCACCGGAACTAGCGGGCAAGAGACCCAGTACTTC CATGTSGQETQYF
TRBJ1-2 NA TRBV7-8 NA TGTGCCAGCAGCTTAGGGGCCACAGATACCTACTTC CASSLGATDTYF
TRBJ2-7 NA TRBV7-2 NA TGTGCCAGCAGTCGTCCCTTGGGGGAGCAGTACTTC CASSRPLGEQYF
TRBJ1-1 NA TRBV5-1 few TGCGCCAGCAGCCTGTGGCCGATCGAACTTGACGGTTCCACTGAAGCTTTCTTT CASSLWPIELDGSTEAFF
TRBJ2-1 TRBD1 TRBV7-6 few TGTGCCAGCAGCAAAAGGACAGGGGGCCAGGGTGAGCAGTTCTTC CASSKRTGGQGEQFF
TRBJ2-5 NA TRBV18 few TGTGCCAGCTCACCAGGTCTAGTACAAGAGACCCAGTACTTC CASSPGLVQETQYF
TRBJ2-5 TRBD1 TRBV29-1 few TGCAGCGTTAGGGACAGTCCTCAAGAGACCCAGTACTTC CSVRDSPQETQYF
TRBJ1-5 NA TRBV19 NA TGTGCCAGTACCGAAAGCTGGGCAGCTAGCAATCAGCCCCAGCATTTT CASTESWAASNQPQHF